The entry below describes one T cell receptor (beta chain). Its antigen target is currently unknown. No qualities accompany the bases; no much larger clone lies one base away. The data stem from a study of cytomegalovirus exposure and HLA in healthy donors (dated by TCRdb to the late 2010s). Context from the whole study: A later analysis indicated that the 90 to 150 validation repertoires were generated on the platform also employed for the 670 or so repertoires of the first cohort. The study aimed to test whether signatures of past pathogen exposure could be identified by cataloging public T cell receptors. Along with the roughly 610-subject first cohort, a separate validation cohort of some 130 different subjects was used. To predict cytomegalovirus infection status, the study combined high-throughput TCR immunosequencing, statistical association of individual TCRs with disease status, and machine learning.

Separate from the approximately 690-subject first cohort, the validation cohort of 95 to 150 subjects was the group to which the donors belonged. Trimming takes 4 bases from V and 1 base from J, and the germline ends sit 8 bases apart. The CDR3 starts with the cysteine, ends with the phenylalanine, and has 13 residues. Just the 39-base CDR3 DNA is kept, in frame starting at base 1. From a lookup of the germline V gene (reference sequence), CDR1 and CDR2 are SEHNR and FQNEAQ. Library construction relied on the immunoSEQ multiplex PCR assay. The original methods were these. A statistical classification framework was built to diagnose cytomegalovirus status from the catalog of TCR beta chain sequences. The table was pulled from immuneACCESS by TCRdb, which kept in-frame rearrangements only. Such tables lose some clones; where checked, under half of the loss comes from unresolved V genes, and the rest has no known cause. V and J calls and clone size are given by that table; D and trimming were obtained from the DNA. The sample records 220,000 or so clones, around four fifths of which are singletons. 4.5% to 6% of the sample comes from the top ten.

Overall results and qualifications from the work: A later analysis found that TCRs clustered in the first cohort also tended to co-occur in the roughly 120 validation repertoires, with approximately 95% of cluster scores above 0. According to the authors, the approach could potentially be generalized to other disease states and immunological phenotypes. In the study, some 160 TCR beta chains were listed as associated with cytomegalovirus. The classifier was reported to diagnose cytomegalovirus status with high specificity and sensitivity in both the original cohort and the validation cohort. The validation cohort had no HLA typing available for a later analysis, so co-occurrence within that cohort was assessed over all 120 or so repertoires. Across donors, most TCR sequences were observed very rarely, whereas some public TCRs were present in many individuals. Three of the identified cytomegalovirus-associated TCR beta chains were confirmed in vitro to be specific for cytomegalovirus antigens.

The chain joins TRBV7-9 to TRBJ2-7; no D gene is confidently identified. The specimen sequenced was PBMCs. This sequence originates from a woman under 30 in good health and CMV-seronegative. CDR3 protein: CASSSDWSYEQYF. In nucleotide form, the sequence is TGTGCCAGCAGCTCCGACTGGTCCTACGAGCAGTACTTC.